The 17 T cell receptor beta chains presented below share a single source sample, sequenced in a study of blood T cell repertoires in COVID-19 (dated by TCRdb to between 2020 and 2021). Libraries were made using the immunoSEQ multiplex PCR assay. This immuneACCESS table, as held by TCRdb, lists in-frame sequences with V and J called but not all clones. Of the missing ones, under half trace to an unresolved V gene in checked studies; the others have no known cause. The sample yields about 60,000 clones; around 73% were counted once. Jointly, the top ten make up roughly 12% of the sample. The sequencing input was peripheral blood. These TCRs come from a man older than 75 with acute or convalescent COVID-19.

The V gene is TRBV5-1, the J gene TRBJ2-1; 11 bases match TRBD2. Trimming removed 4 bases from V and 10 bases from J; junction bases left unmatched: 22. Germline loops: CDR1 SGHRS, CDR2 YFSETQ. CDR3 size: 19 residues. CDR3 in amino acids: CASSTAGTSGRSRIGEQFF. The CDR3 nucleotides read TGCGCCAGCAGCACAGCCGGGACTAGCGGCAGGAGCCGAATAGGCGAGCAGTTCTTC.

The genes are TRBV2 and TRBJ2-7; tentatively, D is TRBD2 (5 bases). V was shortened by 4 bases and J by 1 base, with 20 bases between the two germline ends. Germline lookup yields CDR1 SNHLY and CDR2 FYNNEI. CDR3 length: 17 residues. CDR3 sequence reads: CASSVGLSVWGSYEQYF. The CDR3, as DNA: TGTGCCAGCAGTGTCGGTCTTAGCGTTTGGGGATCCTACGAGCAGTACTTC.

The chain uses TRBV29-1 and TRBJ2-3; D perhaps matches TRBD2 (5 bases). V lost 6 bases, J lost 0 bases, and 16 bases lay in between. This CDR3 is 15 amino acids long. Germline V CDR1 and CDR2: SQVTM, ANQGSEA. The CDR3: CSVETSDSSTDTQYF. CDR3 DNA sequence: TGCAGCGTAGAAACTTCGGACTCTAGCACAGATACGCAGTATTTT.

The V gene is TRBV21-1, the J gene TRBJ2-6; the listed D gene, TRBD1, was not tested against the DNA. TRBV21-1 is given as a pseudogene. The CDR3 consists of 15 residues. The CDR3 loop is CALDRSNSGANVLTF. CDR3 sequence (DNA): TGTGCCCTTGACAGGAGCAACTCTGGGGCCAACGTCCTGACTTTC.

This chain links TRBV2 with TRBJ2-3; D is possibly TRBD2 (5 bases). The CDR3 loop spans 14 amino acids. Germline CDR1 SNHLY, CDR2 FYNNEI. V was cut by 7 bases and J by 1 base, with 12 bases left in between. The CDR3 loop reads CASTLAGGTDTQYF. CDR3 DNA sequence: TGTGCCAGCACCCTGGCCGGGGGCACAGATACGCAGTATTTT.

The chain joins TRBV10-3 to TRBJ1-5; D gene unclear. This CDR3 region has 16 residues. Deletions cut 4 bases from V and 0 bases from J, with 13 bases between. Germline-derived CDR1 and CDR2 are ENHRY and SYGVKD. CDR3 in DNA: TGTGCCATCAGTGGCCAGGCTACTTATAGCAATCAGCCCCAGCATTTT. Protein sequence: CAISGQATYSNQPQHF.

This clone was seen only once. The chain couples TRBV27 to TRBJ2-3, with no clear D. Trimming removed 1 base from V and 0 bases from J, with 11 bases in between. Looked up from germline, CDR1 is MNHEY and CDR2 is SMNVEV (reference sequence). This CDR3 is 16 amino acids long. CDR3 sequence reads: CASSLYLGSSTDTQYF. DNA for the CDR3: TGTGCCAGCAGTTTATACCTAGGCTCTAGCACAGATACGCAGTATTTT.

The chain is built from TRBV7-3 and TRBJ2-1; TRBD2 aligns across 7 bases. The CDR3 consists of 15 residues. The germline V gene has CDR1 SGHTA and CDR2 FQGTGA. The ends lost 6 bases at V and 4 bases at J; junction bases unmatched: 9. CDR3 coding DNA: TGTGCCAGCAGTTTACGGGGGGAGGTGTACAATGAGCAGTTCTTC. It translates to CASSLRGEVYNEQFF.

The chain links TRBV11-3 to TRBJ2-7; D is perhaps TRBD1 (5 bases). This CDR3 is built from 14 residues. Germline V gives CDR1 SGHNT, CDR2 YENEEA. V lost 3 bases and J 4 bases, leaving 13 bases between the germline ends. For the CDR3, the DNA is TGTGCCAGCAGCTTCCGCCCGGCAGGGTACGAGCAGTACTTC. Its translation: CASSFRPAGYEQYF.

This sequence joins TRBV5-1 and TRBJ1-2; 7 bases are a match to TRBD1. Germline V gives CDR1 SGHRS, CDR2 YFSETQ. V shed 4 bases and J 7 bases; nucleotides not matched to a gene: 19. The CDR3 is 17 residues long. Here the CDR3 reads CASSLAGVEGGSPGYTF. CDR3 in DNA: TGCGCCAGCAGCCTGGCGGGGGTTGAAGGGGGCTCCCCTGGCTACACCTTC.

The chain is built from TRBV19 and TRBJ2-7; D may be TRBD1 (5 bases). CDR3 size: 13 residues. CDR1 and CDR2 (germline): LNHDA, SQIVND (reference sequence). Trimming stripped 5 bases from V and 5 bases from J, with 13 bases between. In DNA form, the CDR3 reads TGTGCCAGTAGTCTTCAGGGATTCCACGAGCAGTACTTC. It specifies CASSLQGFHEQYF.

The rearrangement links TRBV12-5 to TRBJ1-3; a weak D match, TRBD1 (6 bases). V was shortened by 6 bases and J by 2 bases, with 11 bases between the two germline ends. CDR1 is LGHNT and CDR2 is FRNRAP in the germline V gene. This CDR3 is 14 amino acids long. This CDR3 reads CASGLWGPGNTIYF. Here the CDR3 DNA reads TGTGCTAGTGGACTTTGGGGGCCTGGAAACACCATATATTTT.

The chain employs TRBV11-3 and TRBJ2-3; tentatively, D is TRBD2 (5 bases). The germline gives CDR1 SGHNT, CDR2 YENEEA. The V and J ends lost 1 base and 1 base respectively, with 9 bases between them. This CDR3 comprises 15 residues. In nucleotides, the CDR3 is TGTGCCAGCAGCTTAGGTGGAGGAGGCACAGATACGCAGTATTTT. Protein product: CASSLGGGGTDTQYF.

The chain uses TRBV3-1 (or the pseudogene TRBV3-2) and TRBJ2-1; the D is unclear. The CDR3 contains 11 residues. Germline CDR1 is LGHDT and CDR2 is YNNKEL (reference sequence). Between the trimmed V and J ends, which lost 4 bases and 8 bases, there was a span of 6 bases. The CDR3 region is CASSRTDEQFF. The CDR3 region has the DNA TGTGCCAGCAGCCGTACGGATGAGCAGTTCTTC.

The CDR3 DNA follows: TGTGCCAGCAGTGAAGCGTCGGGAAGCTATGGCTACACCTTC. Encoded protein: CASSEASGSYGYTF. The gene calls are TRBV2 and TRBJ1-2; D is uncertain. V shed 0 bases and J shed 4 bases, with 9 bases lying between them. Germline lookup yields CDR1 SNHLY and CDR2 FYNNEI. The CDR3 contains 14 residues.

The chain recombines TRBV7-9 with TRBJ2-7, with a tentative D call TRBD1 (5 bases). Germline loops: CDR1 SEHNR, CDR2 FQNEAQ (reference sequence). V lost 4 bases and J 3 bases, leaving 10 bases between the germline ends. This CDR3 spans 13 amino acids. As DNA, the CDR3 is TGTGCCAGCAGCTCGACAGCCAACTACGAGCAGTACTTC. Translated, it gives CASSSTANYEQYF.

Here the CDR3 DNA reads TGTGCCAGCAGTGATGTAGGACTAGAAACAGATACGCAGTATTTT. This sequence encodes CASSDVGLETDTQYF. The gene calls are TRBV2 and TRBJ2-3; 7 nucleotides align to TRBD2. The CDR3 spans 15 residues. Trimming removed 3 bases from V and 3 bases from J; junction bases left unmatched: 6. Germline V gene lookup returns CDR1 SNHLY and CDR2 FYNNEI. The full variable domain, in which reference TRBV2 and TRBJ2-3 provide the parts outside the CDR3, is EPEVTQTPSHQVTQMGQEVILRCVPISNHLYFYWYRQILGQKVEFLVSFYNNEISEKSEIFDDQFSVERPDGSNFTLKIRSTKLEDSAMYFCASSDVGLETDTQYFGPGTRLTVL.